A selection of T cell receptor beta chains follows, all from one sample in a study of monozygotic twins with inflammatory bowel disease. TCRdb reprocessed the 5' RACE reads and reports one entry per CDR3 protein, with no DNA. The listing records over 100,000 distinct CDR3 sequences. Source material: blood. Source of these receptors: a human donor with ulcerative colitis or Crohn's disease, or a healthy co-twin of an affected twin (not recorded which). Both conserved end residues are part of each CDR3.

V gene	J gene	CDR3 protein
TRBV5-1	TRBJ2-5	CASGGAGTTETQYF
TRBV28	TRBJ2-7	CASTGGRGLSQYF
TRBV5-6	TRBJ2-3	CASSLGVGRTDTQYF
TRBV15	TRBJ2-5	CATSRGDSRETQYF
TRBV4-1	TRBJ2-7	CASSSRDPHEQYF
TRBV7-8	TRBJ2-4	CASSLTSLQKLAKNIQYF
TRBV12-3/TRBV12-4	TRBJ2-3	CASSFLLKGGGATDTQYF
TRBV3-1	TRBJ2-2	CASSLRGLAGGANTGELFF
TRBV28	TRBJ1-6	CASSPRGTGYNSPLHF
TRBV27	TRBJ2-3	CASAKPSGGARDTQYF
TRBV18	TRBJ2-7	CASSPRRRLAGEQYF
TRBV28	TRBJ1-5	CASSLGGRNQPQHF
TRBV15	TRBJ1-2	CATSRRQGYGYTF
TRBV5-1	TRBJ1-3	CASSPGTGGYSGNTIYF
TRBV7-2	TRBJ2-5	CASSLATGGYQETQYF
TRBV5-1	TRBJ1-6	CASSSLIGDNSPLHF